This is a list of T cell receptor beta chains from one sample in a study of blood T cell repertoires in COVID-19. Some clones are missing from TCRdb's copy, which holds only in-frame ones; the method was immunoSEQ multiplex PCR. The sample consists of fewer than 200,000 clones, approximately 84% of them appearing once. The specimen sequenced was PBMCs or T cells enriched from blood (not recorded which). These receptors were taken from a woman aged 40 to 49 with acute COVID-19. Both conserved end residues are part of each CDR3. A D gene is named only where the DNA matches it firmly. Size is omitted from some rows. Given values are once, few, many or a class for expanded clones.

CDR3aa	CDR3nt	abundance	j_gene	v_gene	d_gene
CASSIQGSGANVLTF	TGTGCCAGTAGTATACAGGGTTCTGGGGCCAACGTCCTGACTTTC	.	TRBJ2-6	TRBV19	.
CASSGAQGARSPLHF	TGTGCCAGCTCAGGGGCACAGGGAGCGCGATCACCCCTCCACTTT	.	TRBJ1-6	TRBV18	.
CASSLEGAGPQHF	TGTGCCAGCAGCTTGGAGGGGGCTGGGCCCCAGCATTTT	.	TRBJ1-5	TRBV5-5	TRBD1
CSVERRDRSYNEQFF	TGCAGCGTTGAGAGGCGGGACAGATCCTACAATGAGCAGTTCTTC	many	TRBJ2-1	TRBV29-1	.
CASRGTGIYGYTF	TGTGCCAGCAGGGGGACAGGGATCTATGGCTACACCTTC	once	TRBJ1-2	TRBV2	TRBD1
CASSQDSGGESQPQHF	TGCGCCAGCAGCCAAGATTCCGGGGGTGAAAGTCAGCCCCAGCATTTT	.	TRBJ1-5	TRBV4-1	.
CASGIEQANYGYTF	TGTGCTAGTGGTATAGAACAGGCGAACTATGGCTACACCTTC	few	TRBJ1-2	TRBV12-5	.
CASSLWGGSTDTQYF	TGTGCCAGCAGTTTATGGGGGGGATCCACAGATACGCAGTATTTT	.	TRBJ2-3	TRBV28	.
CASSISQRNQPQHF	TGTGCCAGTAGTATAAGTCAACGGAATCAGCCCCAGCATTTT	.	TRBJ1-5	TRBV19	.
CASSLAGVDEQFF	TGCGCCAGCAGCTTGGCCGGGGTGGATGAGCAGTTCTTC	.	TRBJ2-1	TRBV5-1	.
CASSLARGSPGELFF	TGCGCCAGCAGCTTGGCCAGGGGGTCGCCCGGGGAGCTGTTTTTT	.	TRBJ2-2	TRBV5-1	TRBD1
CASSAGLAESYEQYF	TGTGCCAGCTCAGCGGGACTAGCGGAGTCCTACGAGCAGTACTTC	.	TRBJ2-7	TRBV18	TRBD2
CAITEVAGNRTGPYNEQFF	TGTGCCATCACCGAGGTAGCGGGGAACCGAACGGGGCCCTACAATGAGCAGTTCTTC	once	TRBJ2-1	TRBV10-3	TRBD2
CASSLQSGRANYNEQFF	TGTGCCAGCAGTCTTCAAAGCGGGAGGGCCAACTACAATGAGCAGTTCTTC	.	TRBJ2-1	TRBV5-4	TRBD2
CASSPPTGAAEKLFF	TGTGCCAGCTCACCACCGACAGGGGCTGCCGAAAAACTGTTTTTT	.	TRBJ1-4	TRBV18	TRBD1